The 22 T cell receptor beta chains presented below share a single source sample, sequenced in a study of blood T cell repertoires in COVID-19. Clones were read by immunoSEQ multiplex PCR, and TCRdb kept only the in-frame ones, dropping some. This table has 50,000 to 70,000 clones, about 93% appearing once. The sequencing sample was made of peripheral blood. These receptors were obtained from a human donor with active COVID-19. The donor label of this sample is uncertain.

The CDR3 nucleotides read TGCGCCAGCAGCGGACAGACTAACTATGGCTACACCTTC. It codes for CASSGQTNYGYTF. The chain employs TRBV4-1 and TRBJ1-2; TRBD1 might be the D (6 bases). The length of the CDR3 is 13 residues. V lost 5 bases to trimming and J lost 0 bases, with 7 bases between them. Per germline, CDR1 MGHRA and CDR2 YSYEKL.

Only a few counts were recorded for this clone. The chain combines TRBV3-1 (or the pseudogene TRBV3-2) with TRBJ1-3; tentatively, D is TRBD1 (6 bases). The CDR3 extends over 13 amino acids. The germline V gene has CDR1 LGHDT and CDR2 YNNKEL (reference sequence). The V and J ends lost 4 bases and 7 bases respectively, with 11 bases between them. The CDR3, as DNA: TGTGCCAGCAGCCTCAGGGGAGGGAACACCATATATTTT. Its translation: CASSLRGGNTIYF.

J is TRBJ1-1 and V is TRBV7-9; D not resolved. Germline V CDR1 and CDR2: SEHNR, FQNEAQ (reference sequence). V lost 5 bases and J 6 bases, leaving 19 bases between the germline ends. CDR3 size: 15 residues. CDR3 protein: CASSPWAGWRPEAFF. The DNA for the CDR3 is TGTGCCAGCAGCCCATGGGCGGGCTGGAGGCCTGAAGCTTTCTTT.

CDR3 in amino acids: CASSLATSGTQETQYF. CDR3 bases: TGTGCCAGCAGCTTAGCCACTAGCGGGACTCAAGAGACCCAGTACTTC. This chain connects TRBV7-6 to TRBJ2-5, with 10 bases that match TRBD2. The CDR3 loop spans 16 amino acids. Looked up from germline, CDR1 is SGHVS and CDR2 is FNYEAQ. V lost 0 bases and J lost 2; bases outside the gene matches: 3. Combining the CDR3 with reference TRBV7-6 and TRBJ2-5 gives the whole variable domain GAGVSQSPRYKVTKRGQDVALRCDPISGHVSLYWYRQALGQGPEFLTYFNYEAQQDKSGLPNDRFSAERPEGSISTLTIQRTEQRDSAMYRCASSLATSGTQETQYFGPGTRLLVL.

The chain combines TRBV15 with TRBJ2-2; no firm D call. The CDR3 covers 15 residues. Deletions cut 0 bases from V and 0 bases from J, with 5 bases between. CDR1 is LNHNV, CDR2 YYDKDF, per germline (reference sequence). CDR3 bases: TGTGCCACCAGCAGAGAGGGCCCGAACACCGGGGAGCTGTTTTTT. Its translation: CATSREGPNTGELFF.

This clone was counted between two and nine times. The chain is built from TRBV7-2 and TRBJ1-5; unclear D gene. Germline V CDR1 and CDR2: SGHTA, FQGNSA. Between the trimmed V and J ends, which lost 3 bases and 7 bases, there was a span of 16 bases. The CDR3 covers 15 residues. CDR3 protein: CASSFSFLGRQPQHF. CDR3 nucleotide sequence: TGTGCCAGCAGCTTTTCTTTCCTAGGAAGACAGCCCCAGCATTTT.

The CDR3 here is CASSRQGVSTGELFF. The CDR3 DNA is TGTGCCAGCAGCAGACAGGGGGTTTCCACCGGGGAGCTGTTTTTT. The chain carries TRBV7-8 and TRBJ2-2; 9 bases match TRBD1. The V segment lost 5 bases and the J segment 4 bases; nucleotides outside the gene matches: 5. This CDR3 has 15 residues. The germline V gene encodes CDR1 SGHVS and CDR2 FQNEAQ.

The V gene is TRBV7-3, the J gene TRBJ2-1; TRBD2 aligns across 11 bases. The length of the CDR3 is 18 residues. V shed 1 base and J 4 bases; nucleotides not matched to a gene: 9. The V gene's germline CDR1 is SGHTA and CDR2 FQGTGA. CDR3 region: CASSLRSSGGMRYNEQFF. The CDR3 coding sequence is TGTGCCAGCAGCTTAAGGTCTAGCGGGGGGATGAGATACAATGAGCAGTTCTTC.

The chain is built from TRBV13 and TRBJ1-2; 9 nucleotides align to TRBD1. Germline V CDR1 and CDR2: PRHDT, FYEKMQ (reference sequence). The CDR3 covers 14 residues. The trim removed 0 bases at V and 4 bases at J, leaving 0 bases unmatched. The CDR3 bases are TGTGCCAGCAGCTTAGGACAGGGGGCCTATGGCTACACCTTC. It codes for CASSLGQGAYGYTF.

CDR3 DNA: TGTGCCAGCAGCGTAGGGAACAGGGGGAACTACGAGCAGTACGTC. Its translation: CASSVGNRGNYEQYV. This chain connects TRBV9 to TRBJ2-7, with 8 bases that match TRBD1. Germline-derived CDR1 and CDR2 are SGDLS and YYNGEE. The ends lost 0 bases at V and 3 bases at J; junction bases unmatched: 5. The CDR3 extends over 15 amino acids.

This rearrangement joins TRBV6-5 to TRBJ1-2; D unresolved. The CDR3 totals 14 residues. The V gene lost 8 bases and the J gene lost 3 bases, with 16 bases spanning the gap. Germline-derived CDR1 and CDR2 are MNHEY and SVGAGI. Here the CDR3 reads CASRPTALHYGYTF. CDR3 sequence (DNA): TGTGCCAGCCGCCCGACTGCGCTCCACTATGGCTACACCTTC.

The V and J genes are TRBV6-1 and TRBJ2-7; D is unclear. Germline values: CDR1 MNHNS, CDR2 SASEGT. CDR3 length: 12 amino acids. V gave up 2 bases and J gave up 2 bases, with 4 bases separating them. Here the CDR3 DNA reads TGTGCCAGCAGTGAATGGCCCTACGAGCAGTACTTC. Amino acid sequence: CASSEWPYEQYF.

This clone was detected only a few times. The rearrangement joins TRBV7-9 to TRBJ2-7; 14 nucleotides match TRBD2. With V trimmed by 5 bases and J by 4 bases, 10 bases remained unmatched. CDR3 length: 17 residues. Germline loops: CDR1 SEHNR, CDR2 FQNEAQ (reference sequence). CDR3 protein: CASSPTTSGRAEYEQYF. The CDR3 nucleotides read TGTGCCAGCAGCCCCACGACTAGCGGGAGGGCCGAGTACGAGCAGTACTTC. Combining the CDR3 with reference TRBV7-9 and TRBJ2-7 gives the whole variable domain DTGVSQNPRHKITKRGQNVTFRCDPISEHNRLYWYRQTLGQGPEFLTYFQNEAQLEKSRLLSDRFSAERPKGSFSTLEIQRTEQGDSAMYLCASSPTTSGRAEYEQYFGPGTRLTVT.

This clone appeared once. This rearrangement joins TRBV10-1 to TRBJ2-5; 9 bases match TRBD2. Germline CDR1 is WNHNN and CDR2 is SYGVQD (reference sequence). V was pared by 0 bases and J by 2 bases, with 7 bases of the junction left unmatched. The CDR3 runs 17 residues. The CDR3 loop reads CASSESTPSGVQETQYF. CDR3 DNA sequence: TGCGCCAGCAGTGAGTCGACTCCTAGCGGGGTTCAAGAGACCCAGTACTTC.

The chain employs TRBV13 and TRBJ2-1; 12 nucleotides line up with TRBD1. In germline, CDR1 is PRHDT, CDR2 FYEKMQ (reference sequence). Trimming removed 0 bases from V and 15 bases from J; junction bases left unmatched: 0. The CDR3 is 12 residues long. CDR3 in DNA: TGTGCCAGCAGCTTAGGGGGACAGGGGGCGTTCTTC. This gives the protein CASSLGGQGAFF.

The gene calls are TRBV9 and TRBJ2-1; perhaps TRBD1 as D (5 bases). V was trimmed by 0 bases and J by 7 bases, leaving 14 bases between them. CDR3 length: 15 amino acids. Germline assignment: CDR1 SGDLS and CDR2 YYNGEE. The CDR3 DNA reads TGTGCCAGCAGCGTAGTCCCAGGGTGGGAAAATGAGCAGTTCTTC. Translated, it gives CASSVVPGWENEQFF.

This clone appeared a single time. This same CDR3 is encoded by further DNA sequences in the sample. V is TRBV12-5 and J is TRBJ2-7; the match to TRBD1 covers 7 bases. Germline V CDR1 and CDR2: LGHNT, FRNRAP. CDR3 size: 14 residues. V was pared by 5 bases and J by 2 bases, with 6 bases of the junction left unmatched. The CDR3 protein is CASGPDRAPYEQYF. The CDR3 region has the DNA TGTGCTAGTGGTCCTGACAGGGCCCCCTACGAGCAGTACTTC.

The V call is TRBV2, the J call TRBJ2-5, with 8 bases aligning to TRBD2. This CDR3 spans 13 amino acids. Germline CDR1 reads SNHLY; CDR2 reads FYNNEI. After removal of 7 bases from V and 4 bases from J, the junction contained 5 bases not matched to a gene. The chain's CDR3 is CASTRGGRETQYF. The CDR3 region has the DNA TGTGCCAGCACCCGGGGGGGGAGAGAGACCCAGTACTTC.

This CDR3 reads CASSFQATTYEQYF. The CDR3 nucleotides are TGTGCCAGCAGCTTCCAAGCGACTACCTACGAGCAGTACTTC. The chain joins TRBV7-2 to TRBJ2-7; TRBD2 might be the D (5 bases). CDR1 and CDR2 from the germline V gene are SGHTA and FQGNSA. With 3 bases removed from V and 2 bases from J, the gap between germline ends came to 11 bases. The CDR3 runs 14 residues.

V is TRBV4-2 and J is TRBJ2-1; 9 bases are shared with TRBD2. V gave up 0 bases and J gave up 2 bases; unmatched junction bases: 2. The CDR3 runs to 16 residues. The V gene's germline CDR1 is LGHNA and CDR2 YNFKEQ. The DNA of the CDR3 is TGTGCCAGCAGCCAAGATGCGGGGGGGACCTACAATGAGCAGTTCTTC. It specifies CASSQDAGGTYNEQFF.

The V gene is TRBV4-1, the J gene TRBJ2-7; 9 bases are a match to TRBD1. Germline V CDR1 and CDR2: MGHRA, YSYEKL. This CDR3 region has 15 residues. Losses at the gene ends were 3 bases for V and 2 bases for J; bases not matched to a gene: 5. The CDR3 loop reads CASSQRTGDPYEQYF. The CDR3 DNA is TGCGCCAGCAGCCAGAGGACAGGGGACCCCTACGAGCAGTACTTC.

The chain links TRBV27 to TRBJ1-5; no clear D gene. V gave up 3 bases and J gave up 1 base, with 7 bases separating them. This CDR3 region has 14 residues. CDR1 and CDR2 (germline): MNHEY, SMNVEV (reference sequence). This CDR3 reads CASSLAPSNQPQHF. CDR3 DNA: TGTGCCAGCAGTTTGGCACCAAGCAATCAGCCCCAGCATTTT.